The 14 T cell receptor beta chains reported below all come from one sample, sequenced in a study of T-cell memory formation after mild COVID-19. Each CDR3 protein is one row after TCRdb ran MiXCR on the 5' RACE reads. The sample carries some 150,000 distinct CDR3 sequences, approximately 25% recorded once. Sequenced input: PBMCs or a T cell subset sorted from them (not recorded which). The receptor set was obtained from an adult woman who had mild COVID-19 (a few samples of this study predate the infection). Cell type and time point are not known.

The genes are TRBV6-2 or TRBV6-3 and TRBJ2-5, with no clear D. This CDR3 is 11 amino acids long. Germline loops: CDR1 MNHEY, CDR2 SVGEGT. The ends were cut back, 8 bases at V and 5 bases at J, with 9 bases in the middle. The CDR3 sequence is CASETDETQYF. The DNA for the CDR3 is TGTGCCAGCGAGACGGACGAGACCCAGTACTTC.

The chain carries TRBV6-5 and TRBJ2-7, with D perhaps assigned TRBD1 or TRBD2 (6 bases each). The CDR3 covers 14 residues. Trimming stripped 2 bases from V and 6 bases from J, with 14 bases between. CDR1 is MNHEY and CDR2 is SVGAGI in the germline V gene. CDR3 in amino acids: CASSYEGGKGEQYF. The CDR3 DNA is TGTGCCAGCAGTTACGAGGGGGGTAAGGGCGAGCAGTACTTC.

This clonotype has only a few counts. The chain uses TRBV7-2 and TRBJ2-7, with 7 bases fitting TRBD1. V lost 3 bases, J lost 2 bases, and 7 bases stayed unmatched. The germline V gene encodes CDR1 SGHTA and CDR2 FQGNSA. This CDR3 is 15 amino acids long. CDR3 in DNA: TGTGCCAGCAGCTTGCAGGGGACAGTCGCCTACGAGCAGTACTTC. Translated: CASSLQGTVAYEQYF.

This clonotype was recorded a few times. The chain carries TRBV4-2 and TRBJ2-7; TRBD1 aligns across 7 bases. CDR1 LGHNA and CDR2 YNFKEQ come from the germline V gene. The junction had 3 bases not matched to a gene; V was cut back by 1 base and J by 0 bases. The length of the CDR3 is 15 residues. CDR3 region: CASSQGTGLSYEQYF. The CDR3 nucleotides read TGTGCCAGCAGCCAAGGGACAGGTCTCTCCTACGAGCAGTACTTC.

V usage is TRBV15 and J usage is TRBJ2-7; the D is unclear. V lost 6 bases, J lost 0 bases, and 6 bases lay in between. The CDR3 consists of 12 residues. Germline values: CDR1 LNHNV, CDR2 YYDKDF (reference sequence). CDR3 protein: CATSISSYEQYF. In DNA, the CDR3 is TGTGCCACCAGTATAAGCTCCTACGAGCAGTACTTC.

This clonotype was counted only a few times. The chain joins TRBV5-1 to TRBJ2-1; perhaps TRBD2 as D (5 bases). The CDR3 spans 14 residues. The V gene lost 4 bases and the J gene lost 6 bases, with 14 bases spanning the gap. The germline gives CDR1 SGHRS, CDR2 YFSETQ. The CDR3 coding sequence is TGCGCCAGCAGCCCCGGGGTAGCGAGCAATGAGCAGTTCTTC. This sequence encodes CASSPGVASNEQFF.

This clonotype came up a few times. The V gene is TRBV4-1, the J gene TRBJ1-2; the D is unclear. The CDR3 is 14 residues long. V lost 0 bases, J lost 6 bases, and 11 bases lay in between. Germline-derived CDR1 and CDR2 are MGHRA and YSYEKL. The chain's CDR3 is CASSQESGFNGYTF. DNA for the CDR3: TGCGCCAGCAGCCAAGAATCAGGTTTCAATGGCTACACCTTC.

The rearrangement joins TRBV7-8 to TRBJ1-4; D gene ambiguous. The CDR3 consists of 16 residues. Trimming stripped 4 bases from V and 6 bases from J, with 18 bases between. CDR1 is SGHVS and CDR2 is FQNEAQ in the germline V gene. The CDR3 reads CASSSTAVRPDEKLFF. In DNA, the CDR3 is TGTGCCAGCAGCTCAACCGCCGTACGACCGGATGAAAAACTGTTTTTT.

The chain employs TRBV11-1 and TRBJ2-7; unclear D gene. The ends were cut back, 5 bases at V and 0 bases at J, with 20 bases in the middle. The germline V gene has CDR1 SGHAT and CDR2 FQDESV (reference sequence). The CDR3 totals 17 residues. The CDR3 reads CASSPGVGFPSSYEQYF. Written as DNA, the CDR3 is TGTGCCAGCAGCCCTGGAGTGGGATTTCCGAGCTCCTACGAGCAGTACTTC.

The chain couples TRBV7-6 to TRBJ1-2; 10 nucleotides align to TRBD1. V lost 5 bases to trimming and J lost 5 bases; unmatched junction nucleotides: 8. The CDR3 length is 15 residues. Germline CDR1 is SGHVS and CDR2 is FNYEAQ. The CDR3 protein is CASSPLTGGEYGYTF. The CDR3 coding sequence is TGTGCCAGCAGCCCACTGACAGGGGGCGAGTATGGCTACACCTTC.

The V call is TRBV6-2 or TRBV6-3, the J call TRBJ2-2, with D perhaps matching TRBD2 (7 bases). Per germline, CDR1 MNHEY and CDR2 SVGEGT. The CDR3 totals 16 residues. Trimming took 6 bases from V and 3 from J, leaving 17 bases between them. DNA for the CDR3: TGTGCCAGCAGCCCCGGACCGGGGGGCCACACCGGGGAGCTGTTTTTT. As protein: CASSPGPGGHTGELFF.

This sequence joins TRBV9 and TRBJ2-5, with 7 bases lining up with TRBD1. With 4 bases clipped from V and 4 bases from J, the junction kept 7 bases outside the gene matches. The CDR3 contains 14 residues. Germline V gives CDR1 SGDLS, CDR2 YYNGEE. The CDR3: CASSPGWTGETQYF. DNA for the CDR3: TGTGCCAGCAGCCCCGGGTGGACAGGAGAGACCCAGTACTTC.

The V gene is TRBV23-1, the J gene TRBJ2-1; 13 bases map to TRBD2. TRBV23-1 is assigned to the ORF class and has an uncertain function. This CDR3 is built from 18 residues. V shed 2 bases, J shed 7 bases, and the junction held 11 bases outside the gene matches. The CDR3, as DNA: TGCGCCAGCAGTCAAATCCGCCAACTAGCGGGGGGGGGTAATGAGCAGTTCTTC. Protein: CASSQIRQLAGGGNEQFF.

J is TRBJ2-3 and V is TRBV15; no firm D call. Trimming left V 0 bases short and J 5 bases short, with 15 bases between. This CDR3 region has 16 residues. Germline V gives CDR1 LNHNV, CDR2 YYDKDF (reference sequence). CDR3 DNA sequence: TGTGCCACCAGCAGAGAGGAGAGCCTTGGGGTAGATACGCAGTATTTT. It encodes CATSREESLGVDTQYF. Based on the CDR3 plus reference TRBV15 and TRBJ2-3, the full variable domain is DAMVIQNPRYQVTQFGKPVTLSCSQTLNHNVMYWYQQKSSQAPKLLFHYYDKDFNNEADTPDNFQSRRPNTSFCFLDIRSPGLGDTAMYLCATSREESLGVDTQYFGPGTRLTVL.